This section outlines one T cell receptor (beta chain) sequence together with its context. Profiled with immunoSEQ multiplex PCR; TCRdb holds only in-frame clones, not every one. The top ten clones hold about 4% of a sample with just over 300,000 clones, over 75% of them seen once. Participants reported their clinical history, and cohort assignment relied on those reports. This CDR3 region has 14 residues. The germline V gene has CDR1 SGHRS and CDR2 YFSETQ. V was shortened by 2 bases and J by 5 bases, with 13 bases between the two germline ends. This entry is derived from a study of blood T cell repertoires in COVID-19. About the study: Sample material is recorded as cDNA or gDNA derived from T cells, B-cell-depleted T cells, or PBMCs.

The sequencing input was PBMCs or T cells enriched from blood (not recorded which). This TCR came from a man aged 25-45 years who had recovered from COVID-19. The chain has TRBV5-1 and TRBJ1-1; D perhaps matches TRBD1 (6 bases). This CDR3 is CASSFEQGRTEAFF. The CDR3 coding sequence is TGCGCCAGCAGCTTCGAACAGGGCAGGACTGAAGCTTTCTTT.